Below, 20 T cell receptor beta chains from the same sample are listed, as sequenced in a study of CD8 T cells in ankylosing spondylitis. TCRdb redid the calling of the 5' RACE reads with MiXCR, one entry per CDR3 protein. The sample carries approximately 520,000 distinct CDR3 sequences, about 5% recorded once. Regarding the study as a whole: Ankylosing spondylitis blood seemed to carry a telltale TCR beta motif made of eight highly homologous variants.

What these receptors recognize is not known. The sequencing input was blood, either unsorted or a sorted T cell fraction (not recorded which). All receptors come from a male donor with ankylosing spondylitis.

This clonotype was counted ten times or more. The chain couples TRBV28 to TRBJ2-2, with D perhaps TRBD2 (6 bases). The germline CDR1 and CDR2 sequences are MDHEN and SYDVKM. The CDR3 loop spans 15 amino acids. V lost 6 bases and J lost 5, with 16 bases in between. The CDR3 DNA follows: TGTGCCAGCAGCTCGGAGGGGATATGGACCGGGGAGCTGTTTTTT. Translation: CASSSEGIWTGELFF.

There are many counts of this clonotype. The chain is built from TRBV5-1 and TRBJ2-7; possibly TRBD2 for D (5 bases). Trimming cost V 0 bases and J 4 bases, with 14 bases left between them. Germline CDR1 SGHRS, CDR2 YFSETQ. The CDR3 contains 15 residues. CDR3 bases: TGCGCCAGCAGCTTGGGGCCGAGGGCTTTATACGAGCAGTACTTC. Its translation is CASSLGPRALYEQYF.

At least ten counts were recorded for this clonotype. The V and J genes are TRBV12-3 or TRBV12-4 and TRBJ1-2, with D maybe TRBD1 (5 bases). V lost 6 bases to trimming and J lost 7 bases, with 15 bases between them. The CDR3 loop spans 13 amino acids. The CDR3: CASSPTRQSGYTF. The CDR3 coding sequence is TGTGCCAGCAGCCCAACGCGACAGTCTGGCTACACCTTC.

Ten or more counts support this clonotype. Here the CDR3 DNA reads TGTGCCAGCAGCCCTGGGGAGGGGTTATATAGCAATCAGCCCCAGCATTTT. Its translation is CASSPGEGLYSNQPQHF. V is TRBV12-3 or TRBV12-4 and J is TRBJ1-5; possibly TRBD1 for D (5 bases). Trimming left V 6 bases short and J 0 bases short, with 18 bases between. CDR3 size: 17 residues.

CDR3 sequence (DNA): TGTGCCAGCAGCTTAAAGGCAGGGGGCCTGAAGACCCAGTACTTC. This gives the protein CASSLKAGGLKTQYF. This chain uses TRBV7-9 with TRBJ2-5; 8 nucleotides match TRBD1. Germline V CDR1 and CDR2: SEHNR, FQNEAQ (reference sequence). The CDR3 length is 15 residues. The V segment lost 2 bases and the J segment 6 bases; nucleotides outside the gene matches: 8. The full variable domain, with the rest looked up from reference TRBV7-9 and TRBJ2-5, is DTGVSQNPRHKITKRGQNVTFRCDPISEHNRLYWYRQTLGQGPEFLTYFQNEAQLEKSRLLSDRFSAERPKGSFSTLEIQRTEQGDSAMYLCASSLKAGGLKTQYFGPGTRLLVL.

The table lists this clonotype with a count of one. A much larger clonotype is one base distant, so this may be a read error. This chain joins TRBV7-2 and TRBJ1-5, with 7 bases matching TRBD1. The CDR3 contains 14 residues. The germline V gene encodes CDR1 SGHTA and CDR2 FQGNSA. This chain's CDR3 is CASSLNWDSQTQHF. CDR3 nucleotide sequence: TGTGCCAGCAGCTTAAATTGGGACAGTCAGACCCAGCATTTT.

This rearrangement joins TRBV4-1 to TRBJ1-2; D call uncertain. The CDR3 sequence is 15 residues long. Germline lookup yields CDR1 MGHRA and CDR2 YSYEKL. V was cut by 4 bases and J by 3 bases, with 15 bases left in between. The CDR3 loop is CASSPGLELDYGYTF. The CDR3 DNA reads TGCGCCAGCAGCCCCGGACTCGAGCTAGACTATGGCTACACCTTC.

This clonotype was observed at least ten times. This rearrangement joins TRBV20-1 to TRBJ1-5; D is perhaps TRBD1 (5 bases). The CDR3 is 15 amino acids. Trimming removed 3 bases from V and 0 bases from J, with 12 bases in between. The germline V gene has CDR1 DFQATT and CDR2 SNEGSKA (reference sequence). CDR3: CSARRQGYSNQPQHF. CDR3 sequence (DNA): TGCAGTGCTAGGCGGCAGGGATATAGCAATCAGCCCCAGCATTTT.

This clonotype was counted at least ten times. V gene TRBV29-1 combines with J gene TRBJ2-3; possibly TRBD1 for D (5 bases). The germline gives CDR1 SQVTM, CDR2 ANQGSEA. The ends were cut back, 8 bases at V and 0 bases at J, with 12 bases in the middle. The CDR3 consists of 13 residues. The CDR3 reads CSSRAPSTDTQYF. CDR3 bases: TGCAGCTCCAGGGCCCCGAGCACAGATACGCAGTATTTT.

This clonotype was recorded a few times. For the CDR3, the DNA is TGTGCCAGCAGTAGGGAATTTCTAAGCACAGATACGCAGTATTTT. Translation: CASSREFLSTDTQYF. The V gene is TRBV6-2 or TRBV6-3, the J gene TRBJ2-3; D is unclear. The CDR3 totals 15 residues. The germline V gene encodes CDR1 MNHEY and CDR2 SVGEGT. Trimming shortened V by 5 bases and J by 0 bases, and 12 bases separated the two germline ends.

There are many counts of this clonotype. The chain uses TRBV7-6 and TRBJ2-7; D tentatively fits TRBD1 or TRBD2 (5 bases each). The length of the CDR3 is 15 residues. Germline-derived CDR1 and CDR2 are SGHVS and FNYEAQ. V was shortened by 1 base and J by 3 bases, with 13 bases between the two germline ends. CDR3 sequence (DNA): TGTGCCAGCAGCTTAGAACTGGCAGGGAGCTACGAGCAGTACTTC. It specifies CASSLELAGSYEQYF. Looking up the rest from reference TRBV7-6 and TRBJ2-7 gives the full variable domain: GAGVSQSPRYKVTKRGQDVALRCDPISGHVSLYWYRQALGQGPEFLTYFNYEAQQDKSGLPNDRFSAERPEGSISTLTIQRTEQRDSAMYRCASSLELAGSYEQYFGPGTRLTVT.

This clonotype was counted ten times or more. The chain carries TRBV28 and TRBJ2-2; 14 bases are a match to TRBD2. The J segment lost 7 bases and the V segment lost 5 bases, leaving 9 bases of the junction unmatched. The germline CDR1 and CDR2 sequences are MDHEN and SYDVKM. The CDR3 consists of 17 residues. The CDR3 loop reads CASSVPGLAGVDGELFF. CDR3 bases: TGTGCCAGCAGTGTCCCGGGACTAGCGGGAGTCGACGGGGAGCTGTTTTTT.

The table lists this clonotype with many counts. The rearrangement links TRBV7-3 to TRBJ2-1; no definite D call. Germline V lookup: CDR1 SGHTA, CDR2 FQGTGA. V shed 5 bases and J shed 4 bases, with 15 bases lying between them. The CDR3 sequence is 15 residues long. CDR3 coding DNA: TGTGCCAGCAGCCCTACATCGACTGTGTACAATGAGCAGTTCTTC. Protein product: CASSPTSTVYNEQFF.

This clonotype occurred many times. This chain connects TRBV28 to TRBJ1-5; D call uncertain. The CDR3 covers 14 residues. V lost 3 bases and J 7 bases, leaving 13 bases between the germline ends. CDR1 MDHEN and CDR2 SYDVKM come from the germline V gene. The CDR3 loop reads CASSFIQVGQPQHF. The CDR3 region has the DNA TGTGCCAGCAGTTTCATTCAGGTCGGGCAGCCCCAGCATTTT.

This clonotype appeared many times. The chain joins TRBV29-1 to TRBJ2-3; 10 nucleotides match TRBD2. This CDR3 is 12 amino acids long. Trimming took 3 bases from V and 9 from J; bases not matched to a gene: 3. Germline V lookup: CDR1 SQVTM, CDR2 ANQGSEA. The CDR3 spells CSVELLAGTQYF. Written as DNA, the CDR3 is TGCAGCGTTGAGCTACTAGCGGGGACGCAGTATTTT.

This clonotype has a count of ten or more. V usage is TRBV18 and J usage is TRBJ1-4; D gene unclear. V was trimmed by 2 bases and J by 8 bases, leaving 9 bases between them. CDR1 is KGHSH, CDR2 LQKENI, per germline. The CDR3 is made up of 13 amino acids. The CDR3 region is CASSPDGIEKLFF. In nucleotides, the CDR3 is TGTGCCAGCTCACCAGACGGAATCGAAAAACTGTTTTTT.

This clonotype came up many times. This chain joins TRBV12-3 or TRBV12-4 and TRBJ1-1, with D possibly matching TRBD1 (5 bases). Trimming cost V 3 bases and J 0 bases, with 8 bases left between them. The CDR3 is 14 amino acids. The CDR3 spells CASSFRQLNTEAFF. CDR3 sequence (DNA): TGTGCCAGCAGTTTCCGACAGTTGAACACTGAAGCTTTCTTT.

The table lists this clonotype with many counts. This chain uses TRBV15 with TRBJ2-3; 9 nucleotides line up with TRBD2. The ends lost 1 base at V and 8 bases at J; junction bases unmatched: 7. This CDR3 region has 15 residues. Germline lookup yields CDR1 LNHNV and CDR2 YYDKDF (reference sequence). The CDR3 is CATSRGSGGSVTQYF. The CDR3 DNA reads TGTGCCACCAGCAGAGGTAGCGGGGGTAGCGTTACGCAGTATTTT.

This clonotype came up many times. The V and J genes are TRBV6-5 and TRBJ1-5; D remains ambiguous. CDR3 length equals 16 residues. Trimming cost V 6 bases and J 2 bases, with 17 bases left between them. CDR1 and CDR2 (germline): MNHEY, SVGAGI. The CDR3 DNA follows: TGTGCCAGCAGCAGTGAGAAACGGGTTGGCAATCAGCCCCAGCATTTT. Encoded protein: CASSSEKRVGNQPQHF.

This clonotype appeared once. A much larger clone differs by one base, so this may be a read error. V is TRBV5-1 and J is TRBJ2-2, with 9 nucleotides matching TRBD1. V lost 4 bases and J lost 9; bases outside the gene matches: 10. The CDR3 has 15 amino acids. Looked up from germline, CDR1 is SGHRS and CDR2 is YFSETQ. This CDR3 is CASSREGTGYRELFF. CDR3 coding DNA: TGCGCCAGCAGCCGAGAGGGGACAGGGTACAGGGAGCTGTTTTTT.